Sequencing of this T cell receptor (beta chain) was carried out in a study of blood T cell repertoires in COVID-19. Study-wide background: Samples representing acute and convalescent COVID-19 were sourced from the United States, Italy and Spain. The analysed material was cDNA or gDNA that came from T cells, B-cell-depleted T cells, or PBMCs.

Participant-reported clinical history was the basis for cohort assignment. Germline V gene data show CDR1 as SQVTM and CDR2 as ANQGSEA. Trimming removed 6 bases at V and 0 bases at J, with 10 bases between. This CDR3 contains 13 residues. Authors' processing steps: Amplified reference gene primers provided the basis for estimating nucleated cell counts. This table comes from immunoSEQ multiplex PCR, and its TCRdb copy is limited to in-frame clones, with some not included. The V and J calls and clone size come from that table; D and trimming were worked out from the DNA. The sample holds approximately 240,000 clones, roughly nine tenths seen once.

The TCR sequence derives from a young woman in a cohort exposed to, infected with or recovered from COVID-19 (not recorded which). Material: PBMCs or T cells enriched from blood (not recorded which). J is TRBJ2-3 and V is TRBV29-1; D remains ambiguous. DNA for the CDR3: TGCAGCGTCGGGTGGCAGAGCACAGATACGCAGTATTTT. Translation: CSVGWQSTDTQYF.